Listed below are T cell receptor beta chains from one sample, sequenced in a study of blood T cell repertoires in COVID-19. Using immunoSEQ multiplex PCR, the repertoire was profiled, and TCRdb retains in-frame clones only, with some absent. This sample has roughly 250,000 clones, with 75% to 90% found just once. The sample comprised PBMCs or T cells enriched from blood (not recorded which). The origin of the receptors is a woman in her forties or fifties who had recovered from COVID-19. Each CDR3 is given without its conserved first and last residue. Size tells how often a clone was seen (once, few, many) or the class of an expanded clone, and some rows leave it out.

V	J	size	length	CDR3
TRBV4-1	TRBJ2-1	-	16	ASSQGILAGGWYNEQF
TRBV5-1	TRBJ2-2	-	13	ASSLDGSGTGELF
TRBV6-5	TRBJ2-7	-	12	ASRTKGQTYEQY
TRBV12-3/TRBV12-4	TRBJ2-5	-	11	ASSLAPVETQY
TRBV28	TRBJ2-2	-	13	ASSAALRGTGELF
TRBV7-2	TRBJ2-3	-	14	ASSLAQGAATDTQY
TRBV5-6	TRBJ2-1	-	15	ASSRGLAASSYNEQF
TRBV29-1	TRBJ2-4	-	11	SVEGSGGSIQY
TRBV3-1/TRBV3-2	TRBJ2-2	-	14	ASSPSEGRDTGELF
TRBV4-2	TRBJ1-1	-	13	ASSQVEGLSTEAF
TRBV28	TRBJ2-2	-	16	ASRQTGGGHIGTGELF
TRBV7-9	TRBJ2-1	-	15	ASSLSLSGSGYNEQF
TRBV7-6	TRBJ1-3	-	14	ASSLAARSSGNTIY
TRBV12-3/TRBV12-4	TRBJ1-2	-	10	ASSLGGPGYT
TRBV11-2	TRBJ1-2	-	14	ASSLGGGTGEYGYT
TRBV6-5	TRBJ1-1	-	11	ASSSKGISEAF
TRBV9	TRBJ2-1	-	13	ASSVAGRAYNEQF
TRBV28	TRBJ2-5	-	13	ASSFILGGAETQY
TRBV28	TRBJ1-6	-	13	ASSFARGHNSPLH
TRBV4-2	TRBJ1-6	-	13	ASSQGQGNNSPLH
TRBV5-5	TRBJ2-1	-	13	ASIPLAGLYNEQF
TRBV28	TRBJ1-5	-	11	ASSSPGSQPQH
TRBV19	TRBJ1-5	-	10	ASMTVNQPQH
TRBV5-6	TRBJ2-7	once	12	ASRKQGSSYEQY
TRBV6-5	TRBJ2-7	-	11	ASSYSFIGEQY
TRBV4-1	TRBJ1-4	few	13	ASSQGGGRREKLF
TRBV15	TRBJ2-2	-	15	ATSSWGGRDQTGELF
TRBV5-1	TRBJ1-6	-	12	ASSAGTGNSPLH
TRBV5-1	TRBJ2-1	-	13	ASSLWDREYNEQF
TRBV12-5	TRBJ2-7	-	13	ASGFGLAGGYEQY
TRBV3-1/TRBV3-2	TRBJ2-7	-	11	ASSQDASYEQY
TRBV10-3	TRBJ2-2	-	13	AISEGTAATGELF
TRBV20-1	TRBJ1-6	-	9	SAGGNSPLH
TRBV27	TRBJ2-5	-	12	ASRPQGAGETQY
TRBV27	TRBJ1-4	-	12	ASSLRPANEKLF
TRBV28	TRBJ1-3	few	13	ASSLGQGTGNTIY
TRBV4-2	TRBJ2-3	once	12	ASSQVGHSDTQY
TRBV29-1	TRBJ1-2	-	11	SVELPDREGYT
TRBV21-1	TRBJ1-2	-	16	ASSSSTEGQRFAYGYT
TRBV27	TRBJ1-6	once	12	ASSLAGAGSPLH
TRBV10-1	TRBJ1-2	once	11	ASSEGPRSGYT
TRBV10-3	TRBJ2-7	-	9	AISEREEQY
TRBV6-4	TRBJ1-2	once	11	ASRSQGTHGYT
TRBV5-6	TRBJ1-2	few	12	ASSLWEGNYGYT
TRBV7-9	TRBJ1-1	once	12	ASSLAGTGPEAF
TRBV7-2	TRBJ1-3	-	15	ASSPRQKTFSGNTIY
TRBV7-9	TRBJ1-1	-	15	ASSLVAVGQGMTEAF
TRBV9	TRBJ2-1	-	13	ASSGVSGAYNEQF
TRBV19	TRBJ1-1	-	12	ASKGQGANTEAF
TRBV28	TRBJ1-2	-	14	ASSLSRTAGTYGYT
TRBV11-2	TRBJ1-6	-	10	ASSLIQTPLH
TRBV5-4	TRBJ1-1	-	13	ASSSGQGWDTEAF
TRBV7-2	TRBJ1-2	-	10	ASSFQGSGYT
TRBV7-3	TRBJ1-2	-	14	ASSTIDRGRDYGYT
TRBV2	TRBJ1-3	-	16	ASSEDGTGDTSGNTIY